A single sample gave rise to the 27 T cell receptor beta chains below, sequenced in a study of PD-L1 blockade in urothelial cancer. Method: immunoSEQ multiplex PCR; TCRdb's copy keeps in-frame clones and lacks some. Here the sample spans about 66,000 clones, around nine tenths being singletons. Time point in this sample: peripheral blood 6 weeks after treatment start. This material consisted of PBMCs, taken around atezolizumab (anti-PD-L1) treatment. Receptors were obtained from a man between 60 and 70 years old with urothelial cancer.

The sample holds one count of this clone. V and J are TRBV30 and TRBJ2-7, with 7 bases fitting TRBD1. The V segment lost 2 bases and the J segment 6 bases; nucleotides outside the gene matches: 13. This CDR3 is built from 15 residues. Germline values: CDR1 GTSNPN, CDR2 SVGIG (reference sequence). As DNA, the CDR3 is TGTGCCTGGAGTACCGGACAGGCTATTCCGCCCGAGCAGTACTTC. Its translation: CAWSTGQAIPPEQYF.

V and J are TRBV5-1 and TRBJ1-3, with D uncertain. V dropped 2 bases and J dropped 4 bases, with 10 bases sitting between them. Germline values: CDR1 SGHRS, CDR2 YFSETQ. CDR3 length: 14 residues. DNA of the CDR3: TGCGCCAGCAGCTTTGAGGAGAGAGGAAACACCATATATTTT. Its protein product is CASSFEERGNTIYF.

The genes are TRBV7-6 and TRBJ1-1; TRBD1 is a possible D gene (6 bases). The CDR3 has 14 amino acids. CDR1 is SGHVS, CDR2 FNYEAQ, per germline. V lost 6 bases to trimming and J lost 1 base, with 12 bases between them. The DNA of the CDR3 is TGTGCCAGCAGTCGGTGGACAGAGAACACTGAAGCTTTCTTT. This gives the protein CASSRWTENTEAFF.

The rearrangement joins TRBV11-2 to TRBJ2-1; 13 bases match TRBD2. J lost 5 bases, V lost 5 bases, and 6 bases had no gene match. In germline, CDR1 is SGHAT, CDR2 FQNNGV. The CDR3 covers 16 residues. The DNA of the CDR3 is TGTGCCAGCAGCCTCCGACTAGCGGGAGGAAACAATGAGCAGTTCTTC. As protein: CASSLRLAGGNNEQFF.

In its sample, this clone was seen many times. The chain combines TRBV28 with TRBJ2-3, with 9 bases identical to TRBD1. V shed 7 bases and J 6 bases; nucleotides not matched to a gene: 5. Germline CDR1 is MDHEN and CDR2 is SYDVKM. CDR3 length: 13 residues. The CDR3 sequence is CASITGGADTQYF. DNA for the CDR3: TGTGCCAGCATAACAGGGGGCGCGGATACGCAGTATTTT.

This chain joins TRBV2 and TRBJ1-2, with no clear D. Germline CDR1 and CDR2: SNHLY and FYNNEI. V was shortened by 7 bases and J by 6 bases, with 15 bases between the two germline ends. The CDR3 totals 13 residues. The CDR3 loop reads CASMVSGYDGYTF. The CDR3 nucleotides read TGTGCCAGCATGGTATCAGGCTATGATGGCTACACCTTC.

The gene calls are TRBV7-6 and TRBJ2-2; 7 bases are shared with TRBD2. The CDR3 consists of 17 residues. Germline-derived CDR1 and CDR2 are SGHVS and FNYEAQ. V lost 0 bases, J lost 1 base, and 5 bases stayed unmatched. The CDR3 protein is CASSLAHWGGNTGELFF. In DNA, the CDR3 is TGTGCCAGCAGCTTAGCGCATTGGGGGGGGAACACCGGGGAGCTGTTTTTT.

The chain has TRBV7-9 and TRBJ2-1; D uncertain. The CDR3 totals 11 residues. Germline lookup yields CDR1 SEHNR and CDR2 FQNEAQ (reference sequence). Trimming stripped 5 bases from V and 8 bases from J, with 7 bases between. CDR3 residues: CASSPFHEQFF. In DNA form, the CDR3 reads TGTGCCAGCAGCCCATTCCATGAGCAGTTCTTC.

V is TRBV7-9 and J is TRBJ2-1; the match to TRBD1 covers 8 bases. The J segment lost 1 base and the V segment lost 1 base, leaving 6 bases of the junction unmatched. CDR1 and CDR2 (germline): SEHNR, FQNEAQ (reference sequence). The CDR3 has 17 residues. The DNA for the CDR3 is TGTGCCAGCAGCTTAGTTGGACAGGGCGAATCCTACAATGAGCAGTTCTTC. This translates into CASSLVGQGESYNEQFF.

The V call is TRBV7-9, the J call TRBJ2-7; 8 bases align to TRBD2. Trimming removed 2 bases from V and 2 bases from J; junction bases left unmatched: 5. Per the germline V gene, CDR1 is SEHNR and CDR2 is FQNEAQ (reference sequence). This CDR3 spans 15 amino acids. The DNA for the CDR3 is TGTGCCAGCAGCTTACCCCGGGGGGGCCCCTACGAGCAGTACTTC. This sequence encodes CASSLPRGGPYEQYF.

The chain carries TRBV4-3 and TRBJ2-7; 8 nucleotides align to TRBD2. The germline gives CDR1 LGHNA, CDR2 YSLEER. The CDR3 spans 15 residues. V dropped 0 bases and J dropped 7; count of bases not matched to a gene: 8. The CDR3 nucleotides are TGCGCCAGCAGCCAAGATAGCGGGGCCCTTAGGGAGCAGTACTTC. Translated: CASSQDSGALREQYF.

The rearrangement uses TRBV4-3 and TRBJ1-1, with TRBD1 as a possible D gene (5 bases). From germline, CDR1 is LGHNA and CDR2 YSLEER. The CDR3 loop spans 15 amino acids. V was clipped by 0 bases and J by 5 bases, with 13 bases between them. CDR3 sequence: CASSQDPPGGTEAFF. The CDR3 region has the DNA TGCGCCAGCAGCCAAGACCCACCCGGGGGAACTGAAGCTTTCTTT.

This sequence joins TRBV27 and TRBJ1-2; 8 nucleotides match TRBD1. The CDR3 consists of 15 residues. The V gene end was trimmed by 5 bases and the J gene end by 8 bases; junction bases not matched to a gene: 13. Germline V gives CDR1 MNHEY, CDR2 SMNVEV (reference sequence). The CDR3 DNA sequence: TGTGCCAGCAGTCATGGGGCAGGGGGCCGGGGGGGCTACACCTTC. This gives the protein CASSHGAGGRGGYTF.

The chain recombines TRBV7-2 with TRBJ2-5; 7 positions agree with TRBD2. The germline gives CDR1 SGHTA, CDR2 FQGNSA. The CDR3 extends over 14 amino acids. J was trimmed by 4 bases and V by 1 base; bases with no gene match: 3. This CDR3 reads CASSLGGRGETQYF. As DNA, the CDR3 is TGTGCCAGCAGCTTAGGAGGGAGGGGAGAGACCCAGTACTTC.

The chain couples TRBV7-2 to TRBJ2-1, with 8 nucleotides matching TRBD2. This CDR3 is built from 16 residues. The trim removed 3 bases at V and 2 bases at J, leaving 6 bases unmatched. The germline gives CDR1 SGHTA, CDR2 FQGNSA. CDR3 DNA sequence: TGTGCCAGCAGCTTCGATACTAGCGGAACCTACAATGAGCAGTTCTTC. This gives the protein CASSFDTSGTYNEQFF.

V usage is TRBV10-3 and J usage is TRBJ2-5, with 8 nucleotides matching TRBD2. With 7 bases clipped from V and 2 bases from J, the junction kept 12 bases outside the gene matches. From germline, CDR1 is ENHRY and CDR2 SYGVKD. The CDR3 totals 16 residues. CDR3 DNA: TGTGCCATCAACCAGCGGGGGTTCCTGGGGCAAGAGACCCAGTACTTC. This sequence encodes CAINQRGFLGQETQYF.

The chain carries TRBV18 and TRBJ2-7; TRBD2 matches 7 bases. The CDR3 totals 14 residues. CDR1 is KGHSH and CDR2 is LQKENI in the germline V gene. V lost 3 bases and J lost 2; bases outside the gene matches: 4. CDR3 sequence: CASSPGAGTYEQYF. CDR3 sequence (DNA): TGTGCCAGCTCACCTGGAGCGGGAACCTACGAGCAGTACTTC.

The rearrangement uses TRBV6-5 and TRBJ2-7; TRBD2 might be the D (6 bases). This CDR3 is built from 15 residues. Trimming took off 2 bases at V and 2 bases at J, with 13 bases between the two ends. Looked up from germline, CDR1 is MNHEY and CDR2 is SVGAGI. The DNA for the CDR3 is TGTGCCAGCAGTTACGAGACGGGGACTGCCTACGAGCAGTACTTC. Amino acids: CASSYETGTAYEQYF.

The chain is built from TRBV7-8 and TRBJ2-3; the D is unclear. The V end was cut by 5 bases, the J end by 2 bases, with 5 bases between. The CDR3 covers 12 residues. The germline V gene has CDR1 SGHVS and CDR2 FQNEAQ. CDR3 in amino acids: CASSPYTDTQYF. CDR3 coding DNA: TGTGCCAGCAGCCCCTACACAGATACGCAGTATTTT.

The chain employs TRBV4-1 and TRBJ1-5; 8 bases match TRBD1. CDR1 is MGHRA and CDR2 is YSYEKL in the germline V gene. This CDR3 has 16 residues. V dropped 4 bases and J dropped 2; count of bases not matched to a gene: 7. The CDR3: CASSPLGQGGNQPQHF. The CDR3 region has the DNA TGCGCCAGCAGCCCACTTGGACAGGGAGGCAATCAGCCCCAGCATTTT.

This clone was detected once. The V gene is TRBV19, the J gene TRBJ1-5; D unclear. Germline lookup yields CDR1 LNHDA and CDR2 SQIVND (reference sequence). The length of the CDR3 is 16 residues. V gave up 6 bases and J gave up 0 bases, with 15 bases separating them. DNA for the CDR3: TGTGCCAGTAGCGACCACGGCGACTTTAGCAATCAGCCCCAGCATTTT. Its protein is CASSDHGDFSNQPQHF.

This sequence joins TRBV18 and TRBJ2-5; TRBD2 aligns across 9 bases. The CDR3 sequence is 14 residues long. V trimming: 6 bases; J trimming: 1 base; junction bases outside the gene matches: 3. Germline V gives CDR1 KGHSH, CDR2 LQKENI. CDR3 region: CASSSTSGQETQYF. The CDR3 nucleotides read TGTGCCAGCTCGTCGACTAGCGGCCAAGAGACCCAGTACTTC.

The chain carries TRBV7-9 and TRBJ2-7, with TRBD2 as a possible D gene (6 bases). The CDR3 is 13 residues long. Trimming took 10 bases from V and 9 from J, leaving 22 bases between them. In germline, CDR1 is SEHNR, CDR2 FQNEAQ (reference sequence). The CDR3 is CAIEGGGIGRQYF. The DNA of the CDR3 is TGTGCCATTGAGGGTGGGGGGATTGGAAGGCAGTACTTC.

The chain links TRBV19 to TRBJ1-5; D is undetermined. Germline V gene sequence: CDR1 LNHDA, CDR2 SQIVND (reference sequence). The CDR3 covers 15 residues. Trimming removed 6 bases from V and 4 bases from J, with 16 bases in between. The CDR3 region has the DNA TGTGCCAGTAGAGGCACAACAACGGGAAATCAGCCCCAGCATTTT. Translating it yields CASRGTTTGNQPQHF.

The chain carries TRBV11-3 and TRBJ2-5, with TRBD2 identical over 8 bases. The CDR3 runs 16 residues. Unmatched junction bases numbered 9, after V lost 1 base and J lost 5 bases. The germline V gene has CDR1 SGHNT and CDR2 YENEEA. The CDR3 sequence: CASSLVHPRGGETQYF. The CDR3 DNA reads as TGTGCCAGCAGCTTAGTTCACCCTCGGGGGGGGGAGACCCAGTACTTC.

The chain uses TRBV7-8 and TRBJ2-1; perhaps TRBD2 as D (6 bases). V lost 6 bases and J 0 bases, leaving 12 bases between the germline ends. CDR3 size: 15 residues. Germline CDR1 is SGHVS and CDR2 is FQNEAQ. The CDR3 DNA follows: TGTGCCAGCAGTGACATGGGGGGCTCCTACAATGAGCAGTTCTTC. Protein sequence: CASSDMGGSYNEQFF.

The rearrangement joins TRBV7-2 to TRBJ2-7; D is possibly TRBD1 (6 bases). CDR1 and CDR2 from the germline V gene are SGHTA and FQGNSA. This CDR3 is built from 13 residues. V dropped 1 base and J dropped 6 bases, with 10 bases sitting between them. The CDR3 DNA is TGTGCCAGCAGCTTAGGGAACAGGGCCGAGCAGTACTTC. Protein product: CASSLGNRAEQYF.